This paragraph covers one TCR beta chain sequence. Its target is not known. TCRdb reprocessed the 5' RACE reads with MiXCR, giving one entry per CDR3 protein. Counted here are 390,000 or so distinct CDR3 sequences, 16% occurring once; the ten biggest clones make up 20% to 25%. V gave up 6 bases and J gave up 5 bases, with 6 bases separating them. This CDR3 is 11 amino acids long. The V gene's germline CDR1 is SGHVS and CDR2 FQNEAQ. The data belong to a study of T-cell memory formation after mild COVID-19. Study outcomes and limitations: Pre-infection memory carried some responding clones, suggesting that cross-reactive memory joined.

The receptor was derived from a man aged 18 to 35 who had mild COVID-19 (a few samples of this study predate the infection). Cell type and time point are not known. Source material: PBMCs or a T cell subset sorted from them (not recorded which). The rearrangement uses TRBV7-8 and TRBJ2-3; no reliable D call. Here the CDR3 DNA reads TGTGCCAGCAGGGACCAAGATACGCAGTATTTT. Its protein is CASRDQDTQYF.